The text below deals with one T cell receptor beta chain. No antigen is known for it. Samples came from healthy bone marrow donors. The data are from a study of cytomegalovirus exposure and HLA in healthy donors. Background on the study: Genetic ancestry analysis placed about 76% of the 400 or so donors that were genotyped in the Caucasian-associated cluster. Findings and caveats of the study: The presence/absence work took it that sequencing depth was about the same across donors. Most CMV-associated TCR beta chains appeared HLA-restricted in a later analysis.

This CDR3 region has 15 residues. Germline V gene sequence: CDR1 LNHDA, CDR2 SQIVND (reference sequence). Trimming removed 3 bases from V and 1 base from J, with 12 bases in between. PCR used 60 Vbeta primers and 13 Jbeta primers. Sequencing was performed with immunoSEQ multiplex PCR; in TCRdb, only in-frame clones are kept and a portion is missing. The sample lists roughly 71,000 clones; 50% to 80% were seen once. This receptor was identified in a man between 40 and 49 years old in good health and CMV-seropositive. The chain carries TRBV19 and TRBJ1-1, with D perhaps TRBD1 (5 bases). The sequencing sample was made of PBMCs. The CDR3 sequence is CASSIGPGWNTEAFF. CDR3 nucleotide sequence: TGTGCCAGTAGTATCGGTCCAGGGTGGAACACTGAAGCTTTCTTT. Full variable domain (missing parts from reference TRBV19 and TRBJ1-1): DGGITQSPKYLFRKEGQNVTLSCEQNLNHDAMYWYRQDPGQGLRLIYYSQIVNDFQKGDIAEGYSVSREKKESFPLTVTSAQKNPTAFYLCASSIGPGWNTEAFFGQGTRLTVV.